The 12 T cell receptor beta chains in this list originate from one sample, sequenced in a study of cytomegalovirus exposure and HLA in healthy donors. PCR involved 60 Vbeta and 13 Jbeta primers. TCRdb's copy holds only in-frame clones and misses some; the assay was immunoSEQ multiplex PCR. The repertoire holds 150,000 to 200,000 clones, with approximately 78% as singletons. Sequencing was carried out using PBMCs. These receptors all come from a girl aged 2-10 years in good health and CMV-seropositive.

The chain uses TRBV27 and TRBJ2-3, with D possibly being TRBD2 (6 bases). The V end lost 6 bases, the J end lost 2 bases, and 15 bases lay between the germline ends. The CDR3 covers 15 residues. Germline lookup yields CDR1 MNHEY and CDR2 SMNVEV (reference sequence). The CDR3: CASSRDSRFTDTQYF. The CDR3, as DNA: TGTGCCAGCAGCCGGGACTCGCGCTTCACAGATACGCAGTATTTT.

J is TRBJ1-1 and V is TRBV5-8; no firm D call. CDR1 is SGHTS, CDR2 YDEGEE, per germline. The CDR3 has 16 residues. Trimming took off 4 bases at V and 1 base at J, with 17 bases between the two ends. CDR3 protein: CASSPTGYLGNTEAFF. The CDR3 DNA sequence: TGTGCCAGCAGCCCGACGGGGTATTTAGGGAACACTGAAGCTTTCTTT.

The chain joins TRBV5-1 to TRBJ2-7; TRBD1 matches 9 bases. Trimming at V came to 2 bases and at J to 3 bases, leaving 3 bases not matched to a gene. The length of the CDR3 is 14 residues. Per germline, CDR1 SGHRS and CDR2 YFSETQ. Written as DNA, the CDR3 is TGCGCCAGCAGCTTAGACAGGGGGGTCTACGAGCAGTACTTC. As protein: CASSLDRGVYEQYF.

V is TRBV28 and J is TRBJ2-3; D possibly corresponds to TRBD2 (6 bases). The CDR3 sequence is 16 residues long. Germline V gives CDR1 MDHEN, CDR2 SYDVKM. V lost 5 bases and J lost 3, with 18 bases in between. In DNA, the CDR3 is TGTGCCAGCAGTCCAATCCGAGGAGGGATTACAGATACGCAGTATTTT. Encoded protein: CASSPIRGGITDTQYF.

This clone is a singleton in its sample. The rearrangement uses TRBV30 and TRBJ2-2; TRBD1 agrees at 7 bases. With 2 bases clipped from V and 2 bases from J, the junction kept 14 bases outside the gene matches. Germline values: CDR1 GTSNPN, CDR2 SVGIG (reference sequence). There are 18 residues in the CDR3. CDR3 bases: TGTGCCTGGAGTAGGACAGGAAGGTCGAGGCCTAACACCGGGGAGCTGTTTTTT. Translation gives CAWSRTGRSRPNTGELFF. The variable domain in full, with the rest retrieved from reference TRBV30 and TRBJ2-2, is SQTIHQWPATLVQPVGSPLSLECTVEGTSNPNLYWYRQAAGRGLQLLFYSVGIGQISSEVPQNLSASRPQDRQFILSSKKLLLSDSGFYLCAWSRTGRSRPNTGELFFGEGSRLTVL.

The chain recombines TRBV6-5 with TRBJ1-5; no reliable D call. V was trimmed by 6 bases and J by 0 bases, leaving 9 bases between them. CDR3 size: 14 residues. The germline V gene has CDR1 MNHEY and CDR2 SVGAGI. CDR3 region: CASRGPNSNQPQHF. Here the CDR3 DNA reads TGTGCCAGCAGGGGCCCTAATAGCAATCAGCCCCAGCATTTT.

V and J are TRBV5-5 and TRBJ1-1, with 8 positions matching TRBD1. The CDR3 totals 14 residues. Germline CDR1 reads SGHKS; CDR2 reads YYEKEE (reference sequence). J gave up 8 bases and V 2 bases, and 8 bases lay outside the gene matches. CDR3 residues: CASSFGQGGPEAFF. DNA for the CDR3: TGTGCCAGCAGCTTCGGACAGGGAGGCCCCGAAGCTTTCTTT.

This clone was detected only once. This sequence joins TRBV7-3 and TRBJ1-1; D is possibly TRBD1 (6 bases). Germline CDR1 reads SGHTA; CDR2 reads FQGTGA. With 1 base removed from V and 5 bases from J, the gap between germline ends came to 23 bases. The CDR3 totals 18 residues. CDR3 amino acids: CASSLILLTKGGGTEAFF. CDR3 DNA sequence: TGTGCCAGCAGCTTAATCTTACTGACCAAAGGGGGGGGGACTGAAGCTTTCTTT.

CDR3 in DNA: TGTGCCAGCAGTTTATGGGGGCTGGATGAAGCTTTCTTT. The encoded protein is CASSLWGLDEAFF. V gene TRBV28 combines with J gene TRBJ1-1, with D perhaps TRBD1 (5 bases). This CDR3 spans 13 amino acids. The V and J ends lost 0 bases and 7 bases respectively, with 9 bases between them. CDR1 and CDR2 from the germline V gene are MDHEN and SYDVKM.

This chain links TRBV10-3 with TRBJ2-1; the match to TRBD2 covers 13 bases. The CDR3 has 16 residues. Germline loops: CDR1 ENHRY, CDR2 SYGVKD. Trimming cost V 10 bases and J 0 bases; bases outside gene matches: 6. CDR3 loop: CATTSGRESSYNEQFF. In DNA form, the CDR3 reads TGTGCCACTACTAGCGGGAGGGAAAGCTCCTACAATGAGCAGTTCTTC.

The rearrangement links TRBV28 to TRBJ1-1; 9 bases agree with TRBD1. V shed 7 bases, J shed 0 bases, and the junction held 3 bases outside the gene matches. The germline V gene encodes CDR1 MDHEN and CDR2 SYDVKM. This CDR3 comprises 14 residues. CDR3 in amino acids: CASTTGGMNTEAFF. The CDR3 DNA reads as TGTGCCAGCACGACAGGGGGAATGAACACTGAAGCTTTCTTT.

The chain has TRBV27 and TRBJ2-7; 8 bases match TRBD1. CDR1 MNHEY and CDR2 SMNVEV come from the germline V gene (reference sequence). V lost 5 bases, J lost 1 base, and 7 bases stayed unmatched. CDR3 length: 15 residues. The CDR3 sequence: CASSPQGAGSYEQYF. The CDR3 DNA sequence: TGTGCCAGCAGTCCTCAGGGGGCGGGGTCCTACGAGCAGTACTTC.